The sequence of this T cell receptor (beta chain) was determined in a study of OX40 agonist ivuxolimab in advanced cancers. Study summary: The dose of intravenous ivuxolimab that patients received every 2 weeks ranged from 0.01 to 10 mg/kg.

Libraries were prepared by immunoSEQ multiplex PCR; TCRdb keeps only in-frame clonotypes and omits some of them. The table shows approximately 80,000 clones, with nearly 90% occurring only once. The CDR3 sequence is 13 residues long. V dropped 10 bases and J dropped 5 bases, with 15 bases sitting between them. CDR1 is MDHEN, CDR2 SYDVKM, per germline. The material was CD4+ or CD8+ T cells sorted from blood, obtained in a trial of the OX40 agonist ivuxolimab. The V call is TRBV28, the J call TRBJ1-3; tentatively, D is TRBD1 (6 bases). This sequence originates from an adult with an advanced solid tumor such as melanoma, head and neck, liver or kidney cancer. The CDR3 nucleotides read TGTGCCACTTGGGGGGGGGCCCGAAACACCATATATTTT. Its protein is CATWGGARNTIYF.